These T cell receptor beta chains were read from a single sample in a study of cytomegalovirus exposure and HLA in healthy donors. The method was immunoSEQ multiplex PCR; TCRdb's version includes in-frame clones alone and lacks a portion of them. Among roughly 220,000 clones listed, 82% were seen once. What was sequenced was PBMCs. Source of these receptors: a woman aged 35 to 49 in good health and CMV-seronegative. Both conserved end residues are part of each CDR3. A D gene is named only where the DNA matches it firmly. The size of a clone is reported for some rows only, either as once, few or many, or as a class for expanded clones.

CDR3 protein,CDR3 DNA,J gene,clone size,D gene,V gene
CASREVNTGELFF,TGTGCCAGCCGGGAGGTTAACACCGGGGAGCTGTTTTTT,TRBJ2-2,-,TRBD2,TRBV6-1
CASRNSGGQPQHF,TGTGCCAGCAGGAACTCGGGAGGACAGCCCCAGCATTTT,TRBJ1-5,-,-,TRBV11-2
CASSWGTGMNTEAFF,TGTGCCAGCAGTTGGGGGACAGGGATGAACACTGAAGCTTTCTTT,TRBJ1-1,few,TRBD1,TRBV6-5
CASSPQSPGSDYGYTF,TGTGCCAGCTCACCACAGTCTCCAGGGTCGGACTATGGCTACACCTTC,TRBJ1-2,-,-,TRBV18
CASSPKDRADNQPQHF,TGCGCCAGCAGTCCAAAGGACAGGGCAGACAATCAGCCCCAGCATTTT,TRBJ1-5,-,TRBD1,TRBV23-1
CACSTVPSSYEQYF,TGTGCCTGCTCGACAGTGCCGAGCTCCTACGAGCAGTACTTC,TRBJ2-7,-,-,TRBV30
CASQTANTGELFF,TGTGCCAGCCAAACAGCGAACACCGGGGAGCTGTTTTTT,TRBJ2-2,-,-,TRBV28
CASSSGLVGELFF,TGTGCCAGCAGCTCCGGACTAGTCGGGGAGCTGTTTTTT,TRBJ2-2,-,TRBD2,TRBV13
CASSLETSGRYNEQFF,TGTGCCAGCAGCTTAGAGACTAGCGGGCGTTACAATGAGCAGTTCTTC,TRBJ2-1,-,TRBD2,TRBV7-6
CASSEALRTSRSYEQYF,TGTGCCAGCAGTGAAGCGCTTCGGACATCCCGATCCTACGAGCAGTACTTC,TRBJ2-7,-,-,TRBV2
CASSQTTGISNQPQHF,TGTGCCAGCAGCCAAACAACAGGGATCAGCAATCAGCCCCAGCATTTT,TRBJ1-5,-,-,TRBV4-2
CASSGLGGADLTDTQYF,TGTGCCAGCAGCGGCCTGGGAGGGGCCGACCTCACAGATACGCAGTATTTT,TRBJ2-3,-,TRBD2,TRBV11-2
CASSLYDTQYF,TGTGCCAGCAGCTTGTATGATACGCAGTATTTT,TRBJ2-3,few,-,TRBV7-9
CASSLLTGKEETQYF,TGCGCCAGCAGCTTGCTGACAGGGAAAGAAGAGACCCAGTACTTC,TRBJ2-5,-,TRBD1,TRBV5-1
CASSPERGASNEQFF,TGTGCCAGCAGCCCAGAGCGGGGAGCTTCCAATGAGCAGTTCTTC,TRBJ2-1,-,TRBD2,TRBV9